At least ten counts were recorded for the clone carrying this TCR beta chain. TCRdb independently ran MiXCR on the 5' RACE reads; one entry per CDR3 protein. The repertoire holds some 220,000 distinct CDR3 sequences, with approximately 3.3% as singletons. These data come from a study of T cells after yellow fever vaccination. V was pared by 1 base and J by 2 bases, with 9 bases between. The CDR3 length is 14 residues. Germline CDR1 reads SGHKS; CDR2 reads YYEKEE (reference sequence). The rearrangement joins TRBV5-5 to TRBJ2-5; tentatively, D is TRBD1 (5 bases). The clonotype was recovered from a man younger than 35 who received the YFV17D yellow fever vaccine. Specimen: CD4+ T cells sorted from PBMCs, collected 10 days after the yellow fever booster vaccination. The DNA of the CDR3 is TGTGCCAGCAGCTTGAGGACAAATCAAGAGACCCAGTACTTC. Protein product: CASSLRTNQETQYF.